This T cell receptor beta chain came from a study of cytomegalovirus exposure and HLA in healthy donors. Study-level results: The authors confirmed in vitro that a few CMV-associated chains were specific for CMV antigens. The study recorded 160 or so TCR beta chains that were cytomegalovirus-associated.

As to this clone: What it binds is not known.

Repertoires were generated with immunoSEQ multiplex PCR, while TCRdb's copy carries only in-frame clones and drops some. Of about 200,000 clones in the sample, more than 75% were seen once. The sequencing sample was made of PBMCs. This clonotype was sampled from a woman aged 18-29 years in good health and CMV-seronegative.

The CDR3 reads CASSLGNPGTSGYNEQFF. The CDR3 nucleotides are TGTGCCAGCAGTTTAGGAAACCCTGGGACTAGCGGATACAATGAGCAGTTCTTC. This chain joins TRBV27 and TRBJ2-1; 11 nucleotides agree with TRBD2. In germline, CDR1 is MNHEY, CDR2 SMNVEV (reference sequence). V lost 2 bases to trimming and J lost 4 bases; unmatched junction nucleotides: 10. The CDR3 spans 18 residues.